This record looks at one TCR beta chain sequence and its context. The germline gives CDR1 SGHVS, CDR2 FQNEAQ. The CDR3 covers 13 residues. The J segment lost 6 bases and the V segment lost 5 bases, leaving 6 bases of the junction unmatched. This specimen belongs to a study of T-cell reconstitution after alpha-beta-depleted transplantation in children. Preparation of the TCRbeta library was carried out with unique molecular identifiers. TCRdb reprocessed the PCR reads with MiXCR, giving one entry per CDR3 protein. This table holds fewer than 700,000 distinct CDR3 sequences, roughly 13% found once. The TCR was taken from a male patient aged 10 to 17 who had a stem cell transplant for acute myeloid leukemia, so the T cells may come from the graft donor. This specimen was PBMCs, mostly from graft donor cells, taken 360 days after TCRalphabeta/CD19-depleted stem cell transplant. The chain couples TRBV7-8 to TRBJ1-1; 7 bases match TRBD1. The CDR3 spells CASSKKTGAEAFF. The CDR3 nucleotides are TGTGCCAGCAGCAAGAAAACAGGGGCTGAAGCTTTCTTT. The variable domain in full, with the rest retrieved from reference TRBV7-8 and TRBJ1-1, is GAGVSQSPRYKVAKRGQDVALRCDPISGHVSLFWYQQALGQGPEFLTYFQNEAQLDKSGLPSDRFFAERPEGSVSTLKIQRTQQEDSAVYLCASSKKTGAEAFFGQGTRLTVV.